Following are 30 T cell receptor beta chains from one sample sequenced in a study of T-cell reconstitution after alpha-beta-depleted transplantation in children. Unique molecular identifiers were incorporated when the TCRbeta library was constructed. One entry per CDR3 protein, called by TCRdb with MiXCR from the PCR reads. The sample yields 600,000 to 700,000 distinct CDR3 sequences, roughly 17% seen once. The sample here was PBMCs from the stem cell graft donor, taken from the stem cell graft. Receptors were obtained from a human donor who donated a stem cell graft to a child with acute myeloid leukemia.

This chain joins TRBV30 and TRBJ2-7; D is uncertain. CDR3 length: 13 amino acids. Trimming shortened V by 3 bases and J by 2 bases, and 11 bases separated the two germline ends. Germline CDR1 is GTSNPN and CDR2 is SVGIG (reference sequence). CDR3 region: CAWRPPGPYEQYF. The CDR3 DNA sequence: TGTGCCTGGAGACCACCTGGGCCCTACGAGCAGTACTTC. Looking up the rest from reference TRBV30 and TRBJ2-7 gives the full variable domain: SQTIHQWPATLVQPVGSPLSLECTVEGTSNPNLYWYRQAAGRGLQLLFYSVGIGQISSEVPQNLSASRPQDRQFILSSKKLLLSDSGFYLCAWRPPGPYEQYFGPGTRLTVT.

This clonotype was seen more than once but under ten times. This rearrangement joins TRBV7-2 to TRBJ2-3; no reliable D call. V gave up 3 bases and J gave up 0 bases, with 10 bases separating them. This CDR3 is 15 amino acids long. Germline assignment: CDR1 SGHTA and CDR2 FQGNSA. The CDR3 protein is CASSLTPFSTDTQYF. The CDR3 DNA sequence: TGTGCCAGCAGCTTGACGCCCTTTAGCACAGATACGCAGTATTTT.

The chain uses TRBV29-1 and TRBJ1-1; tentative D call: TRBD1 (6 bases). V was trimmed by 4 bases and J by 1 base, leaving 13 bases between them. Germline CDR1 reads SQVTM; CDR2 reads ANQGSEA. This CDR3 spans 14 amino acids. CDR3 in DNA: TGCAGCGTTGCGGGGGGCCGGAGGAACACTGAAGCTTTCTTT. Its translation is CSVAGGRRNTEAFF.

This clonotype was counted at least ten times. CDR3 nucleotides: TGCAGTGCCCCGGGAGCGGGGAGAGATACGCAGTATTTT. Amino acid sequence: CSAPGAGRDTQYF. The V call is TRBV20-1, the J call TRBJ2-3, with 7 bases aligning to TRBD2. The CDR3 consists of 13 residues. The germline V gene has CDR1 DFQATT and CDR2 SNEGSKA (reference sequence). V shed 6 bases and J 5 bases; nucleotides not matched to a gene: 8.

The chain couples TRBV21-1 to TRBJ1-5. TRBV21-1 is annotated as a pseudogene. CDR3 size: 15 residues. The CDR3 here is CASSKRGLSNQPQHF. The CDR3 region has the DNA TGTGCCAGCAGCAAAAGGGGACTTAGCAATCAGCCCCAGCATTTT.

V usage is TRBV20-1 and J usage is TRBJ1-1; unclear D gene. Germline loops: CDR1 DFQATT, CDR2 SNEGSKA (reference sequence). CDR3 length equals 15 residues. Trimming cost V 4 bases and J 0 bases, with 15 bases left between them. The CDR3 loop is CSATRGSLLNTEAFF. The CDR3 coding sequence is TGCAGTGCTACTAGAGGGAGCCTCTTGAACACTGAAGCTTTCTTT.

This clonotype has only a few counts. The rearrangement joins TRBV7-3 to TRBJ2-1, with 7 bases aligning to TRBD2. Per the germline V gene, CDR1 is SGHTA and CDR2 is FQGTGA. The CDR3 length is 15 residues. Losses at the gene ends were 5 bases for V and 4 bases for J; bases not matched to a gene: 8. The CDR3 nucleotides read TGTGCCAGCAGCAGAGAGGCTAGCGGATACAATGAGCAGTTCTTC. Residues: CASSREASGYNEQFF.

This chain uses TRBV7-9 with TRBJ2-5; no clear D gene. Per the germline V gene, CDR1 is SEHNR and CDR2 is FQNEAQ (reference sequence). This CDR3 is built from 13 residues. The V end lost 5 bases, the J end lost 1 base, and 8 bases lay between the germline ends. The CDR3 here is CASSPLLQETQYF. As DNA, the CDR3 is TGTGCCAGCAGCCCCCTCCTCCAAGAGACCCAGTACTTC.

A few counts support this clonotype. This chain uses TRBV7-9 with TRBJ2-5; weak D call: TRBD2 (6 bases). Trimming took off 0 bases at V and 8 bases at J, with 13 bases between the two ends. The CDR3 covers 14 residues. Germline CDR1 and CDR2: SEHNR and FQNEAQ (reference sequence). For the CDR3, the DNA is TGTGCCAGCAGCTTAGCGGCGGGGCTAGGAACCCAGTACTTC. Protein: CASSLAAGLGTQYF.

This clonotype was detected many times. This chain links TRBV7-2 with TRBJ1-5; no definite D call. The V gene's germline CDR1 is SGHTA and CDR2 FQGNSA. Trimming removed 0 bases from V and 6 bases from J, with 9 bases in between. The CDR3 totals 14 residues. The CDR3 loop reads CASSLAGSGQPQHF. The CDR3 DNA reads as TGTGCCAGCAGCTTAGCTGGGTCGGGTCAGCCCCAGCATTTT.

This clonotype was counted only a few times. The chain combines TRBV20-1 with TRBJ1-5; possible D gene TRBD1, 5 bases. Germline lookup yields CDR1 DFQATT and CDR2 SNEGSKA (reference sequence). V gave up 1 base and J gave up 2 bases, with 15 bases separating them. The CDR3 consists of 16 residues. The DNA of the CDR3 is TGCAGTGCTAGAGTGGGCAGGGCTTGGGGCAATCAGCCCCAGCATTTT. Its translation: CSARVGRAWGNQPQHF.

This chain connects TRBV4-2 to TRBJ1-1; D unclear. Germline assignment: CDR1 LGHNA and CDR2 YNFKEQ. V shed 7 bases and J shed 2 bases, with 11 bases lying between them. The CDR3 extends over 13 amino acids. CDR3 DNA sequence: TGTGCCAGCACCCCGCACAGCAACACTGAAGCTTTCTTT. This codes for CASTPHSNTEAFF.

V and J are TRBV27 and TRBJ2-3; a possible D gene is TRBD2 (6 bases). V lost 0 bases and J lost 2, with 9 bases in between. Germline CDR1 and CDR2: MNHEY and SMNVEV (reference sequence). This CDR3 region has 15 residues. In nucleotides, the CDR3 is TGTGCCAGCAGTTTATCTGGACTACACACAGATACGCAGTATTTT. This encodes CASSLSGLHTDTQYF.

This clonotype was counted ten times or more. The V call is TRBV20-1, the J call TRBJ1-2; maybe TRBD1 (5 bases). Germline values: CDR1 DFQATT, CDR2 SNEGSKA (reference sequence). The germline V and J ends were trimmed by 3 bases and 4 bases, with 15 bases remaining between them. The CDR3 consists of 14 residues. The CDR3 DNA follows: TGCAGTGCTAGTGGCACTACAGGACCCTATGGCTACACCTTC. Protein sequence: CSASGTTGPYGYTF.

A word on this clonotype: A much larger clone sits a single nucleotide away, making a read error possible. The V call is TRBV29-1, the J call TRBJ2-1; a weak D match, TRBD1 (6 bases). Trimming stripped 5 bases from V and 2 bases from J, with 13 bases between. The CDR3 extends over 14 amino acids. Germline values: CDR1 SQVTM, CDR2 ANQGSEA. CDR3 DNA sequence: TGCAGCGTTTCCACAGGGACCACCTACAATGAGCAGTTCTTC. This gives the protein CSVSTGTTYNEQFF.

This clonotype was seen only a few times. V gene TRBV5-5 combines with J gene TRBJ1-1; D remains ambiguous. Germline V gene data show CDR1 as SGHKS and CDR2 as YYEKEE (reference sequence). The CDR3 is 14 amino acids. V lost 1 base and J 0 bases, leaving 7 bases between the germline ends. This chain's CDR3 is CASSLMQLNTEAFF. Here the CDR3 DNA reads TGTGCCAGCAGCTTGATGCAGCTGAACACTGAAGCTTTCTTT.

This clonotype has a count of ten or more. V gene TRBV20-1 combines with J gene TRBJ2-1; D is undetermined. Trimming took off 6 bases at V and 5 bases at J, with 8 bases between the two ends. Per the germline V gene, CDR1 is DFQATT and CDR2 is SNEGSKA (reference sequence). CDR3 length equals 11 residues. CDR3 region: CSAPVHNEQFF. The CDR3 DNA reads as TGCAGTGCACCCGTCCACAATGAGCAGTTCTTC.

The J gene is TRBJ2-3, the V gene TRBV20-1, with 14 bases lining up with TRBD2. CDR3 length equals 15 residues. J gave up 5 bases and V 3 bases, and 4 bases lay outside the gene matches. The germline CDR1 and CDR2 sequences are DFQATT and SNEGSKA (reference sequence). This chain's CDR3 is CSARGTSGGGDTQYF. The CDR3 DNA follows: TGCAGTGCTAGGGGGACTAGCGGGGGAGGAGATACGCAGTATTTT.

The chain joins TRBV29-1 to TRBJ1-2; TRBD1 agrees at 8 bases. The CDR3 contains 13 residues. Germline loops: CDR1 SQVTM, CDR2 ANQGSEA. Trimming cost V 6 bases and J 7 bases; bases outside gene matches: 10. The CDR3 sequence: CSVDKGQGGGYTF. As DNA, the CDR3 is TGCAGCGTCGATAAAGGACAGGGTGGTGGCTACACCTTC.

This clonotype was detected a few times. The chain is built from TRBV7-9 and TRBJ2-3, with 9 bases identical to TRBD1. Germline CDR1 SEHNR, CDR2 FQNEAQ (reference sequence). J was trimmed by 5 bases and V by 4 bases; bases with no gene match: 7. The CDR3 is 15 residues long. This CDR3 is CASSYPTGGGDTQYF. CDR3 bases: TGTGCCAGCAGCTATCCGACAGGGGGAGGAGATACGCAGTATTTT.

The rearrangement uses TRBV5-1 and TRBJ1-1, with D possibly matching TRBD1 (6 bases). Looked up from germline, CDR1 is SGHRS and CDR2 is YFSETQ. This CDR3 region has 17 residues. Trimming took off 2 bases at V and 0 bases at J, with 17 bases between the two ends. The CDR3 nucleotides are TGCGCCAGCAGCTTAGATCCCCCGACAGGATTGAACACTGAAGCTTTCTTT. This gives the protein CASSLDPPTGLNTEAFF.

The chain is built from TRBV20-1 and TRBJ1-4; D is unclear. The CDR3 loop spans 17 amino acids. Looked up from germline, CDR1 is DFQATT and CDR2 is SNEGSKA (reference sequence). Trimming took off 6 bases at V and 7 bases at J, with 27 bases between the two ends. DNA of the CDR3: TGCAGTGCGCCAGACCGGGCCGGGGATCAACTAGGTGAAAAACTGTTTTTT. Translated: CSAPDRAGDQLGEKLFF.

V gene TRBV20-1 combines with J gene TRBJ2-3; D tentatively fits TRBD1 or TRBD2 (5 bases each). The CDR3 consists of 14 residues. CDR1 is DFQATT and CDR2 is SNEGSKA in the germline V gene (reference sequence). Trimming removed 2 bases at V and 6 bases at J, with 15 bases between. The CDR3 nucleotides read TGCAGTGCTAGACTTTTCGGGTGGGGGGATACGCAGTATTTT. Amino acid sequence: CSARLFGWGDTQYF.

This clonotype has a count of ten or more. The chain joins TRBV6-1 to TRBJ2-7, with a weak D call TRBD1 (6 bases). The CDR3 spans 15 residues. Germline loops: CDR1 MNHNS, CDR2 SASEGT. V was clipped by 2 bases and J by 0 bases, with 11 bases between them. In nucleotides, the CDR3 is TGTGCCAGCAGTGAACTACAGGGCCTCTCCTACGAGCAGTACGTC. This encodes CASSELQGLSYEQYV.

This clonotype was detected many times. The V and J genes are TRBV12-3 or TRBV12-4 and TRBJ2-1; D ambiguous. V was pared by 2 bases and J by 4 bases, with 6 bases between. The CDR3 extends over 13 amino acids. CDR3 sequence: CASSLNTYNEQFF. The CDR3, as DNA: TGTGCCAGCAGTTTAAACACGTACAATGAGCAGTTCTTC.

V and J are TRBV4-3 and TRBJ2-7; 8 positions agree with TRBD2. V shed 3 bases and J 2 bases; nucleotides not matched to a gene: 6. CDR3 size: 15 residues. Per the germline V gene, CDR1 is LGHNA and CDR2 is YSLEER. The CDR3 DNA reads as TGCGCCAGCAGCCAGGAAGCGGGGGCCACCTACGAGCAGTACTTC. It specifies CASSQEAGATYEQYF.

This clonotype showed up many times. The chain uses TRBV12-3 or TRBV12-4 and TRBJ1-3; D remains unclear. V was trimmed by 7 bases and J by 2 bases, leaving 6 bases between them. The CDR3 covers 12 residues. CDR3: CASTTTGNTIYF. The CDR3, as DNA: TGTGCCAGCACGACAACTGGAAACACCATATATTTT.

There are many counts of this clonotype. The chain combines TRBV10-3 with TRBJ1-6, with D unresolved. The V and J ends lost 3 bases and 7 bases respectively, with 10 bases between them. The germline V gene has CDR1 ENHRY and CDR2 SYGVKD. The length of the CDR3 is 14 residues. The CDR3 DNA reads as TGTGCCATCAGTGACTCTAGTGGGAATTCACCCCTCCACTTT. Its protein is CAISDSSGNSPLHF.

This clonotype was seen only a few times. This chain connects TRBV9 to TRBJ2-1; 8 bases line up with TRBD1. CDR3 size: 16 residues. The germline V gene has CDR1 SGDLS and CDR2 YYNGEE. The V gene end was trimmed by 3 bases and the J gene end by 2 bases; junction bases not matched to a gene: 7. This CDR3 is CASSGWGTGAYNEQFF. DNA for the CDR3: TGTGCCAGCAGCGGATGGGGGACAGGAGCCTACAATGAGCAGTTCTTC.

This clonotype came up a few times. Here the CDR3 DNA reads TGTGCCAGCAGCTTCTGGACAGGTGAGCTGTTCTCCGACTACGAGCAGTACTTC. It codes for CASSFWTGELFSDYEQYF. The chain joins TRBV13 to TRBJ2-7; 7 nucleotides line up with TRBD1. The CDR3 extends over 18 amino acids. CDR1 and CDR2 from the germline V gene are PRHDT and FYEKMQ (reference sequence). Losses at the gene ends were 3 bases for V and 3 bases for J; bases not matched to a gene: 17.